This T cell receptor (beta chain) originates from a study of blood T cell repertoires in COVID-19 (dated by TCRdb to the early 2020s). Study-level background: Samples covering the acute and convalescent phases of COVID-19 were provided by collaborators in the United States, Italy and Spain. The prospective study material was composed of cDNA or gDNA derived from T cells, B-cell-depleted T cells, or PBMCs. Subjects who had been exposed to COVID-19, were actively infected with it, or had recovered from it provided the deeply sampled blood TCRbeta repertoires that made up the dataset. A freely available public database, intended as a resource for researchers studying the immune response to SARS-CoV-2, is where the repertoires were released. The samples were drawn from two sources: the first 160 participants of the ongoing ImmuneRACE study, and 1,000 to 1,500 subjects contributed by 6 global collaborators. Sample metadata almost always included a de-identified subject ID, COVID-19 status, age in years and sex. Where available, HLA class I and class II types were taken from metadata supplied by the sample provider and were not determined by assay-based typing.

Worth noting for this clone: The antigen this receptor binds is unknown. No base-level quality is on record; no much larger clone is a single base apart.

General conclusions and limits of the study: How much clinical and demographic metadata was included differed by source and by participant, and the metadata was provided uncurated.

The collaborating institutions used their own protocols to collect whole blood in K2EDTA tubes. For TCRbeta analysis, collaborators shipped samples as frozen whole blood, isolated PBMCs, or DNA extracted from either of those sample types. From V the trimming removes 6 bases and from J it removes 6 bases, while the gene matches leave 6 bases of the junction unaccounted for. Including the terminal cysteine and phenylalanine, the CDR3 comprises 13 residues. Only the CDR3 portion is preserved as DNA: 39 bases, with reading frame beginning at the first base. CDR1 and CDR2 are drawn from the germline V gene (reference sequence): MNHNY, SVGAGI. TCRbeta CDR3 regions were amplified from genomic DNA using the immunoSEQ Assay, a bias-controlled multiplex PCR. From the authors' description of their analysis: Nucleated cell counts per sample were estimated from amplification of reference gene primers within the assay. To quantify the absolute abundance of each unique TCRbeta CDR3 rearrangement, sequence reads were collapsed and filtered. For each sample, productive Simpson clonality was calculated as the square root of Simpson's diversity index across productive rearrangements. Sourced from immuneACCESS, this table was stored by TCRdb with only in-frame sequences that have V and J called. A share of the clones is absent; for the studies checked, an unresolved V gene accounts for under half, and the remainder has no known explanation. V and J calls and clone size are as listed in that table; D and trimming were resolved from the DNA. Across this sample there are approximately 220,000 clones, with 85% to 90% seen only once. The top ten clonotypes cover around 4.5% of the sample.

The origin of this receptor is a man aged 45-65 years with acute or convalescent COVID-19. The rearranged chain carries TRBV6-6 and TRBJ2-3; a stretch of 7 junction bases matches TRBD1. What was sequenced was peripheral blood. CDR3 reads: CASRLTGYDTQYF. The nucleotide sequence reads TGTGCCAGCAGACTGACAGGGTACGATACGCAGTATTTT.